This T cell receptor beta chain derives from a study of human T cells and chemical hapten exposure. During construction of the library, unique molecular identifiers were attached to individual cDNA molecules for quantitative, reproducible TCR counting. Using its own MiXCR run on the RACE reads, TCRdb lists one record per CDR3 protein. The repertoire consists of fewer than 500,000 distinct CDR3 sequences, with more than 4.5% occurring once and the leading ten covering about 2.2%. This clonotype was recorded at least ten times. Indicated time point: patch test 1, 2 weeks after DPC sensitization. Treatment in this sample: therapeutic diphenylcyclopropenone sensitization with weekly scalp DPC. Patch tests were applied only after blood draws. The CDR3 extends over 17 amino acids. CDR1 KGHDR and CDR2 SFDVKD come from the germline V gene. The V end was cut by 5 bases, the J end by 0 bases, with 16 bases between.

Sample: whole blood, taken in connection with sensitization to the hapten diphenylcyclopropenone (DPC). The chain recombines TRBV24-1 with TRBJ2-1; D is possibly TRBD1 or TRBD2 (5 bases each). The TCR sequence derives from a woman between 45 and 60 years old with alopecia areata. Some clones in this sample may be carry-over from other donors' samples. In DNA form, the CDR3 reads TGTGCCACCAGTGGCAACGGGGACCCGTCCTCCTACAATGAGCAGTTCTTC. Residues: CATSGNGDPSSYNEQFF.